Reported below is one T cell receptor (beta chain). The antigen remains unidentified. This specimen includes other DNA sequences encoding the same CDR3. The data derive from a study of shared clonotypes between healthy human individuals. Across the whole study: CD4 naive cells filled three plates per donor, CD4 memory three, CD8 naive two and CD8 memory one. Study-wide results and limits: The authors expected sequencing depth to affect clonotype sharing among donors.

Both subsets, CD45RA+ naive and CD45RA-negative memory, were split from the CD4+ cells. Only in-frame clones appear in the TCRdb table, and some are missing; sequencing was by immunoSEQ multiplex PCR. Among 950,000 to 1,100,000 clones, around 78% were seen once, and the ten largest hold around 0.6%. This TCR derives from a man aged 18 to 29 in good health. Some clones in this sample may be carry-over from other donors' samples. Material: memory CD4+ T cells from PBMCs. The subset denotes: CD45RA-negative fraction.

For the CDR3, the DNA is TGTGCCAGCAGCCTTAGGACGGTTAGCACAGATACGCAGTATTTT. This codes for CASSLRTVSTDTQYF. V is TRBV9 and J is TRBJ2-3; D not certain. Per the germline V gene, CDR1 is SGDLS and CDR2 is YYNGEE. The CDR3 covers 15 residues. Trimming removed 4 bases from V and 0 bases from J, with 12 bases in between.